Shown below are 20 T cell receptor beta chains from a single sample sequenced in a study of neoadjuvant anti-PD-1 for oral cavity cancer. Time point in this sample: after neoadjuvant nivolumab, at surgical resection. TCRdb keeps only in-frame clones here, not all; method: immunoSEQ multiplex PCR. The sample contains 8,000 or so clones, 70% of which appear only once. This specimen was PBMCs, taken after nivolumab (anti-PD-1) treatment. Every receptor here comes from a person aged 40 to 85 with oral cavity squamous cell carcinoma.

The genes are TRBV19 and TRBJ2-2, with D maybe TRBD1 (6 bases). The CDR3 loop spans 16 amino acids. CDR1 is LNHDA, CDR2 SQIVND, per germline (reference sequence). Trimming removed 6 bases from V and 3 bases from J, with 17 bases in between. The CDR3 DNA follows: TGTGCCAGTAGATCAACCTGGGGGCGGGACACCGGGGAGCTGTTTTTT. Its protein is CASRSTWGRDTGELFF.

The CDR3: CASSEAGRNTGELFF. Written as DNA, the CDR3 is TGTGCCAGCAGTGAAGCAGGCAGAAACACCGGGGAGCTGTTTTTT. J is TRBJ2-2 and V is TRBV2; D not certain. Germline V gives CDR1 SNHLY, CDR2 FYNNEI. The V end lost 0 bases, the J end lost 2 bases, and 7 bases lay between the germline ends. The CDR3 has 15 amino acids.

The V call is TRBV6-6, the J call TRBJ2-3; tentative D call: TRBD2 (5 bases). The germline V gene has CDR1 MNHNY and CDR2 SVGAGI (reference sequence). V lost 8 bases to trimming and J lost 0 bases, with 12 bases between them. CDR3 length: 14 amino acids. The CDR3 reads CASLDRDSTDTQYF. As DNA, the CDR3 is TGTGCCAGCCTTGACCGGGATAGCACAGATACGCAGTATTTT.

This clone was observed once. The chain uses TRBV29-1 and TRBJ2-7, with D possibly TRBD2 on 7 matching bases. Germline CDR1 and CDR2: SQVTM and ANQGSEA. The CDR3 loop spans 15 amino acids. Trimming cost V 4 bases and J 0 bases, with 16 bases left between them. The CDR3 loop is CSVGGGPQPSYEQYF. The CDR3 bases are TGCAGCGTTGGGGGGGGGCCCCAGCCCTCCTACGAGCAGTACTTC.

This clone was seen more than once but under ten times. The chain is built from TRBV25-1 and TRBJ1-3, with D perhaps matching TRBD1 (5 bases). V was pared by 5 bases and J by 7 bases, with 18 bases between. Germline values: CDR1 MGHDK, CDR2 SYGVNS. This CDR3 is 15 amino acids long. CDR3 sequence (DNA): TGTGCCAGCAGTCCCGGGGGGGGAAACCTGAACACCATATATTTT. It specifies CASSPGGGNLNTIYF.

V gene TRBV28 combines with J gene TRBJ1-3; the match to TRBD1 covers 8 bases. V lost 5 bases to trimming and J lost 3 bases; unmatched junction nucleotides: 6. The V gene's germline CDR1 is MDHEN and CDR2 SYDVKM. The CDR3 extends over 15 amino acids. In DNA, the CDR3 is TGTGCCAGCAGTGGAGACAGGGGATTTGGAAACACCATATATTTT. It specifies CASSGDRGFGNTIYF.

The J gene is TRBJ1-1, the V gene TRBV30; no clear D gene. Germline-derived CDR1 and CDR2 are GTSNPN and SVGIG (reference sequence). Trimming cost V 0 bases and J 7 bases, with 6 bases left between them. The CDR3 totals 11 residues. The CDR3 here is CAWSVQIEAFF. The CDR3 DNA is TGTGCCTGGAGTGTACAGATTGAAGCTTTCTTT. Based on the CDR3 plus reference TRBV30 and TRBJ1-1, the full variable domain is SQTIHQWPATLVQPVGSPLSLECTVEGTSNPNLYWYRQAAGRGLQLLFYSVGIGQISSEVPQNLSASRPQDRQFILSSKKLLLSDSGFYLCAWSVQIEAFFGQGTRLTVV.

This clone was found a few times. The V gene is TRBV6-5, the J gene TRBJ2-2; TRBD1 agrees at 7 bases. Germline V gene data show CDR1 as MNHEY and CDR2 as SVGAGI. Trimming cost V 8 bases and J 6 bases; bases outside gene matches: 6. CDR3 size: 13 residues. The CDR3 DNA is TGTGCCAGCCGCGACAGGGACGCCGGGGAGCTGTTTTTT. This codes for CASRDRDAGELFF.

This clone was counted between two and nine times. This chain links TRBV19 with TRBJ1-4; 7 bases match TRBD1. Germline V lookup: CDR1 LNHDA, CDR2 SQIVND (reference sequence). The length of the CDR3 is 14 residues. V trimming: 6 bases; J trimming: 3 bases; junction bases outside the gene matches: 4. The CDR3 sequence: CASRQGQANEKLFF. In DNA, the CDR3 is TGTGCCAGTAGACAGGGGCAGGCTAATGAAAAACTGTTTTTT.

The chain employs TRBV21-1 and TRBJ2-7; TRBD2, the table's D call, lacks a check against the DNA. TRBV21-1 is listed as a pseudogene. The CDR3 loop spans 12 amino acids. The CDR3 sequence is CASLLGSAEQYF. The CDR3 coding sequence is TGTGCCAGCTTGCTAGGTTCAGCCGAGCAGTACTTC.

This rearrangement joins TRBV28 to TRBJ2-5, with a possible D match to TRBD2 (5 bases). Trimming shortened V by 1 base and J by 3 bases, and 9 bases separated the two germline ends. This CDR3 is built from 14 residues. The germline V gene has CDR1 MDHEN and CDR2 SYDVKM. CDR3 sequence (DNA): TGTGCCAGCAGTTTATCGGGAACAGAAGAGACCCAGTACTTC. Residues: CASSLSGTEETQYF. Full variable domain (outside the CDR3, taken from reference TRBV28 and TRBJ2-5): DVKVTQSSRYLVKRTGEKVFLECVQDMDHENMFWYRQDPGLGLRLIYFSYDVKMKEKGDIPEGYSVSREKKERFSLILESASTNQTSMYLCASSLSGTEETQYFGPGTRLLVL.

The gene calls are TRBV10-1 and TRBJ2-7; TRBD1 aligns across 8 bases. Germline V CDR1 and CDR2: WNHNN, SYGVQD (reference sequence). V was pared by 2 bases and J by 0 bases, with 3 bases of the junction left unmatched. This CDR3 comprises 15 residues. In DNA, the CDR3 is TGCGCCAGCAGTGAGCCGGGGACAGGCTCCTACGAGCAGTACTTC. The encoded protein is CASSEPGTGSYEQYF.

The rearrangement joins TRBV7-6 to TRBJ2-2; 9 positions match TRBD2. Per the germline V gene, CDR1 is SGHVS and CDR2 is FNYEAQ. Losses at the gene ends were 3 bases for V and 1 base for J; bases not matched to a gene: 6. This CDR3 has 17 residues. The CDR3 spells CASSFAGTSRNTGELFF. The CDR3 DNA reads TGTGCCAGCAGCTTCGCCGGGACTAGCCGGAACACCGGGGAGCTGTTTTTT. Filled out from reference TRBV7-6 and TRBJ2-2, the complete variable domain reads GAGVSQSPRYKVTKRGQDVALRCDPISGHVSLYWYRQALGQGPEFLTYFNYEAQQDKSGLPNDRFSAERPEGSISTLTIQRTEQRDSAMYRCASSFAGTSRNTGELFFGEGSRLTVL.

This clone has more than one count but fewer than ten. The rearrangement links TRBV27 to TRBJ1-1; possibly TRBD1 for D (5 bases). CDR1 and CDR2 (germline): MNHEY, SMNVEV (reference sequence). V dropped 5 bases and J dropped 8 bases, with 18 bases sitting between them. The CDR3 is 14 amino acids. The CDR3 sequence: CASSQQAWGIEAFF. In DNA form, the CDR3 reads TGTGCCAGCAGTCAACAGGCCTGGGGGATCGAAGCTTTCTTT.

The CDR3 nucleotides read TGTGCCAGCAGCCCCAGGGCAGCCGGGGAGCTGTTTTTT. Protein: CASSPRAAGELFF. The chain recombines TRBV7-3 with TRBJ2-2; D might be TRBD1 (5 bases). The CDR3 length is 13 residues. Trimming removed 5 bases from V and 6 bases from J, with 10 bases in between. Looked up from germline, CDR1 is SGHTA and CDR2 is FQGTGA. The whole variable domain, filled in from reference TRBV7-3 and TRBJ2-2, reads GAGVSQTPSNKVTEKGKYVELRCDPISGHTALYWYRQSLGQGPEFLIYFQGTGAADDSGLPNDRFFAVRPEGSVSTLKIQRTERGDSAVYLCASSPRAAGELFFGEGSRLTVL.

V and J are TRBV4-3 and TRBJ2-3; 9 bases line up with TRBD2. CDR1 and CDR2 from the germline V gene are LGHNA and YSLEER. J lost 1 base, V lost 0 bases, and 11 bases had no gene match. CDR3 size: 19 residues. CDR3 loop: CASSQDWSPAGGRTDTQYF. For the CDR3, the DNA is TGCGCCAGCAGCCAAGATTGGTCTCCAGCGGGGGGTCGCACAGATACGCAGTATTTT.

V and J are TRBV5-1 and TRBJ2-3; D not certain. Per germline, CDR1 SGHRS and CDR2 YFSETQ. The CDR3 spans 12 residues. Trimming cost V 1 base and J 6 bases, with 6 bases left between them. CDR3 coding DNA: TGCGCCAGCAGCTTGTACGGGGATACGCAGTATTTT. Encoded protein: CASSLYGDTQYF.

The chain recombines TRBV14 with TRBJ2-5, with 13 bases matching TRBD2. Germline V gives CDR1 SGHDN, CDR2 FVKESK. The CDR3 covers 15 residues. J was trimmed by 2 bases and V by 3 bases; bases with no gene match: 0. In DNA, the CDR3 is TGTGCCAGCAGCCAGGGACTAGCGGGGCAAGAGACCCAGTACTTC. Protein sequence: CASSQGLAGQETQYF.

This chain joins TRBV6-4 and TRBJ1-1, with D tentatively TRBD1 (5 bases). Trimming left V 5 bases short and J 4 bases short, with 23 bases between. CDR3 size: 17 residues. CDR1 and CDR2 (germline): MRHNA, SNTAGT. The CDR3 spells CASSPVTTVSWGTEAFF. CDR3 DNA sequence: TGTGCCAGCAGTCCCGTGACGACAGTCTCCTGGGGCACTGAAGCTTTCTTT.

The gene calls are TRBV7-9 and TRBJ2-5; TRBD1 matches 11 bases. Trimming removed 4 bases from V and 3 bases from J; junction bases left unmatched: 13. This CDR3 comprises 18 residues. Germline V lookup: CDR1 SEHNR, CDR2 FQNEAQ (reference sequence). The CDR3 region is CASSSRTGGNRAEETQYF. The CDR3 coding sequence is TGTGCCAGCAGCTCCCGGACAGGGGGCAACAGGGCGGAAGAGACCCAGTACTTC.